This is a list of T cell receptor beta chains from one sample in a study of early T cells in non-severe SARS-CoV-2 infection. Using its own MiXCR run on the 5' RACE reads, TCRdb lists one record per CDR3 protein. The sample yields about 55,000 distinct CDR3 sequences, around 6.6% seen once. Specimen: whole blood, collected at baseline. All receptors come from an adult who was a healthcare worker with PCR-confirmed SARS-CoV-2 infection or an uninfected control (not recorded which). CDR3s include the opening cysteine and the closing phenylalanine or tryptophan. Fields, in order: CDR3 protein, CDR3 DNA, clone size, J gene, D gene, V gene. The D gene is left open where the match is weak. Clone size, where shown, is once, few, many, or a class for clones that have expanded.

CDR3aa: CASSLSSSQETQYF
CDR3nt: TGTGCCAGCAGCTTAAGCTCCTCGCAAGAGACCCAGTACTTC
abundance: -
j_gene: TRBJ2-5
d_gene: -
v_gene: TRBV11-3

CDR3aa: CASSSAATIAGNTIYF
CDR3nt: TGTGCCAGCAGCTCCGCGGCAACTATTGCGGGAAACACCATATATTTT
abundance: many
j_gene: TRBJ1-3
d_gene: -
v_gene: TRBV7-6

CDR3aa: CASSYGQNEKLFF
CDR3nt: TGTGCCAGCTCATACGGACAGAATGAAAAACTGTTTTTT
abundance: few
j_gene: TRBJ1-4
d_gene: -
v_gene: TRBV18

CDR3aa: CAWRGIVSTSGYTF
CDR3nt: TGTGCCTGGAGAGGCATAGTAAGCACTTCTGGCTACACCTTC
abundance: -
j_gene: TRBJ1-2
d_gene: -
v_gene: TRBV30

CDR3aa: CAWGKGVHEQYF
CDR3nt: TGTGCCTGGGGGAAGGGTGTCCACGAGCAGTACTTC
abundance: many
j_gene: TRBJ2-7
d_gene: -
v_gene: TRBV30

CDR3aa: CASSYVGRAGDTQYF
CDR3nt: TGTGCCAGCAGTTACGTCGGGCGGGCTGGGGATACGCAGTATTTT
abundance: many
j_gene: TRBJ2-3
d_gene: -
v_gene: TRBV6-6

CDR3aa: CASQGTGGGYGYTF
CDR3nt: TGTGCCAGCCAGGGAACGGGGGGCGGCTATGGCTACACCTTC
abundance: many
j_gene: TRBJ1-2
d_gene: -
v_gene: TRBV6-1

CDR3aa: CASSQEGSTEAFF
CDR3nt: TGTGCCAGCAGCCAAGAGGGTAGCACTGAAGCTTTCTTT
abundance: -
j_gene: TRBJ1-1
d_gene: -
v_gene: TRBV3-1

CDR3aa: CSAGAGGLQETQYF
CDR3nt: TGCAGTGCTGGAGCGGGGGGCCTCCAAGAGACCCAGTACTTC
abundance: many
j_gene: TRBJ2-5
d_gene: TRBD2
v_gene: TRBV20-1

CDR3aa: CASSQDGLGRDIYGYTF
CDR3nt: TGCGCCAGCAGCCAAGATGGTCTGGGGCGGGATATCTATGGCTACACCTTC
abundance: -
j_gene: TRBJ1-2
d_gene: -
v_gene: TRBV4-1

CDR3aa: CASSQGELYEQYF
CDR3nt: TGTGCCAGCAGCCAAGGTGAGCTCTACGAGCAGTACTTC
abundance: -
j_gene: TRBJ2-7
d_gene: -
v_gene: TRBV4-2

CDR3aa: CASSLVGGDSPLHF
CDR3nt: TGCGCCAGCAGCTTGGTGGGGGGTGATTCACCCCTCCACTTT
abundance: -
j_gene: TRBJ1-6
d_gene: -
v_gene: TRBV5-1

CDR3aa: CASMGDTQYF
CDR3nt: TGTGCCAGTATGGGGGATACGCAGTATTTT
abundance: -
j_gene: TRBJ2-3
d_gene: -
v_gene: TRBV7-6

CDR3aa: CASSSAGQETQYF
CDR3nt: TGTGCCAGCAGTTCTGCGGGACAAGAGACCCAGTACTTC
abundance: once
j_gene: TRBJ2-5
d_gene: -
v_gene: TRBV28

CDR3aa: CASSQEERHSYEQYF
CDR3nt: TGCGCCAGCAGCCAAGAAGAACGGCACTCCTACGAGCAGTACTTC
abundance: -
j_gene: TRBJ2-7
d_gene: -
v_gene: TRBV4-1

CDR3aa: CASSQVAGGFSYNEQFF
CDR3nt: TGTGCCAGCAGCCAAGTGGCCGGGGGGTTCTCCTACAATGAGCAGTTCTTC
abundance: few
j_gene: TRBJ2-1
d_gene: TRBD2
v_gene: TRBV4-2

CDR3aa: CASRRAGVETQYF
CDR3nt: TGTGCCAGCAGGCGTGCGGGAGTAGAGACCCAGTACTTC
abundance: many
j_gene: TRBJ2-5
d_gene: TRBD2
v_gene: TRBV12-3/TRBV12-4

CDR3aa: CASLTGQGPGQPQHF
CDR3nt: TGTGCCAGCCTTACTGGACAGGGCCCGGGGCAGCCCCAGCATTTT
abundance: many
j_gene: TRBJ1-5
d_gene: TRBD1
v_gene: TRBV28

CDR3aa: CASGRSSYNEQFF
CDR3nt: TGTGCCTCGGGAAGGAGCTCCTACAATGAGCAGTTCTTC
abundance: few
j_gene: TRBJ2-1
d_gene: -
v_gene: TRBV10-3

CDR3aa: CASSPDRASPLHF
CDR3nt: TGTGCCAGCAGCCCGGACAGGGCTTCACCCCTCCACTTT
abundance: -
j_gene: TRBJ1-6
d_gene: TRBD1
v_gene: TRBV5-8

CDR3aa: CAWSRPGARGEKLFF
CDR3nt: TGTGCCTGGAGCCGACCAGGGGCTAGGGGTGAAAAACTGTTTTTT
abundance: -
j_gene: TRBJ1-4
d_gene: -
v_gene: TRBV30

CDR3aa: CASSVNGDPYNEQFF
CDR3nt: TGTGCCAGCAGCGTAAACGGGGACCCGTACAATGAGCAGTTCTTC
abundance: -
j_gene: TRBJ2-1
d_gene: -
v_gene: TRBV9

CDR3aa: CASSAPATNEKLFF
CDR3nt: TGTGCCAGCAGCGCCCCAGCAACTAATGAAAAACTGTTTTTT
abundance: -
j_gene: TRBJ1-4
d_gene: -
v_gene: TRBV6-6

CDR3aa: CASSYGPAQYF
CDR3nt: TGTGCCAGCAGTTACGGCCCGGCCCAGTACTTC
abundance: many
j_gene: TRBJ2-5
d_gene: -
v_gene: TRBV6-5

CDR3aa: CASSLVVLNYGYTF
CDR3nt: TGTGCCAGCAGCTTAGTAGTACTGAACTATGGCTACACCTTC
abundance: few
j_gene: TRBJ1-2
d_gene: -
v_gene: TRBV7-9

CDR3aa: CASSLDPVSDTQYF
CDR3nt: TGTGCCAGCAGCTTGGACCCTGTGTCTGATACGCAGTATTTT
abundance: many
j_gene: TRBJ2-3
d_gene: -
v_gene: TRBV11-2

CDR3aa: CASSLFGGREQYF
CDR3nt: TGTGCCAGCAGTTTATTTGGAGGCCGCGAGCAGTACTTC
abundance: -
j_gene: TRBJ2-7
d_gene: -
v_gene: TRBV28

CDR3aa: CASSLTERDTQYF
CDR3nt: TGTGCCAGCAGCTTAACAGAAAGGGACACGCAGTATTTT
abundance: many
j_gene: TRBJ2-3
d_gene: -
v_gene: TRBV7-2

CDR3aa: CNLRHGEKLFF
CDR3nt: TGCAACTTGCGACATGGGGAAAAACTGTTTTTT
abundance: -
j_gene: TRBJ1-4
d_gene: -
v_gene: TRBV24-1

CDR3aa: CSVEGLGAEQYF
CDR3nt: TGCAGCGTTGAAGGTCTGGGTGCCGAGCAGTACTTC
abundance: -
j_gene: TRBJ2-7
d_gene: -
v_gene: TRBV29-1

CDR3aa: CASSPSGGGRQTQYF
CDR3nt: TGTGCCAGCAGCCCTAGCGGGGGCGGGAGACAGACCCAGTACTTC
abundance: -
j_gene: TRBJ2-5
d_gene: TRBD2
v_gene: TRBV7-2

CDR3aa: CASRWASGASGEQYF
CDR3nt: TGTGCCAGCAGGTGGGCTAGCGGGGCTTCGGGGGAGCAGTACTTC
abundance: many
j_gene: TRBJ2-7
d_gene: TRBD2
v_gene: TRBV12-3/TRBV12-4

CDR3aa: CASSTGRASGGPAQFF
CDR3nt: TGTGCCAGCAGCACGGGGCGGGCTAGCGGGGGCCCGGCGCAGTTCTTC
abundance: -
j_gene: TRBJ2-1
d_gene: -
v_gene: TRBV21-1

CDR3aa: CASSPPWGIWDEQYF
CDR3nt: TGTGCCAGCTCACCGCCTTGGGGGATTTGGGACGAGCAGTACTTC
abundance: many
j_gene: TRBJ2-7
d_gene: -
v_gene: TRBV18

CDR3aa: CASSPGAGWETQYF
CDR3nt: TGTGCCAGCAGTCCGGGAGCGGGGTGGGAGACCCAGTACTTC
abundance: few
j_gene: TRBJ2-5
d_gene: TRBD2
v_gene: TRBV6-5

CDR3aa: CASRSPGDDGYTF
CDR3nt: TGCGCCAGCAGATCCCCAGGGGATGATGGCTACACCTTC
abundance: many
j_gene: TRBJ1-2
d_gene: -
v_gene: TRBV10-2

CDR3aa: CASSLVGPTSNQPQHF
CDR3nt: TGTGCCAGCAGCTTAGTGGGCCCCACGAGCAATCAGCCCCAGCATTTT
abundance: -
j_gene: TRBJ1-5
d_gene: -
v_gene: TRBV7-2

CDR3aa: CSAQLAHTGAGELFF
CDR3nt: TGCAGTGCCCAACTCGCTCATACGGGGGCCGGGGAGCTGTTTTTT
abundance: many
j_gene: TRBJ2-2
d_gene: -
v_gene: TRBV20-1

CDR3aa: CASGLDRANYGYTF
CDR3nt: TGCGCCAGCGGCTTAGACAGAGCTAACTATGGCTACACCTTC
abundance: -
j_gene: TRBJ1-2
d_gene: -
v_gene: TRBV5-1

CDR3aa: CASSSDATNSYNEQFF
CDR3nt: TGTGCCAGCAGCTCTGACGCGACGAACTCCTACAATGAGCAGTTCTTC
abundance: few
j_gene: TRBJ2-1
d_gene: -
v_gene: TRBV7-6

CDR3aa: CSAFTFDLNTEAFF
CDR3nt: TGCAGTGCTTTCACCTTTGACCTGAACACTGAAGCTTTCTTT
abundance: many
j_gene: TRBJ1-1
d_gene: -
v_gene: TRBV20-1

CDR3aa: CSARTADIRRYNEQFF
CDR3nt: TGCAGTGCTAGAACCGCTGACATACGAAGATACAATGAGCAGTTCTTC
abundance: few
j_gene: TRBJ2-1
d_gene: -
v_gene: TRBV20-1

CDR3aa: CASSPLSPSNQPQHF
CDR3nt: TGTGCCAGCAGCCCCTTGTCCCCTAGCAATCAGCCCCAGCATTTT
abundance: -
j_gene: TRBJ1-5
d_gene: -
v_gene: TRBV7-9

CDR3aa: CASSPGTASYEQYF
CDR3nt: TGTGCCAGCAGTCCCGGGACAGCTTCCTACGAGCAGTACTTC
abundance: -
j_gene: TRBJ2-7
d_gene: TRBD1
v_gene: TRBV27

CDR3aa: CAISDWDRGNEQYF
CDR3nt: TGTGCCATCAGTGATTGGGACAGAGGCAACGAGCAGTACTTC
abundance: many
j_gene: TRBJ2-7
d_gene: TRBD1
v_gene: TRBV10-3

CDR3aa: CASSWDRGDSDTQYF
CDR3nt: TGTGCCAGCAGTTGGGACAGGGGAGACTCTGATACGCAGTATTTT
abundance: many
j_gene: TRBJ2-3
d_gene: TRBD1
v_gene: TRBV28

CDR3aa: CASSLLSLPDGSPLHF
CDR3nt: TGCGCCAGCAGCCTATTATCCCTCCCCGACGGTTCACCCCTCCACTTT
abundance: many
j_gene: TRBJ1-6
d_gene: -
v_gene: TRBV4-3

CDR3aa: CAVRDRGQLGELFF
CDR3nt: TGTGCCGTCAGGGACAGGGGGCAATTAGGGGAGCTGTTTTTT
abundance: few
j_gene: TRBJ2-2
d_gene: TRBD1
v_gene: TRBV12-3/TRBV12-4

CDR3aa: CASSYTLAGVLGDPQYF
CDR3nt: TGTGCCAGCAGTTACACACTAGCGGGGGTTTTGGGAGACCCCCAGTACTTC
abundance: few
j_gene: TRBJ2-5
d_gene: TRBD2
v_gene: TRBV6-2/TRBV6-3

CDR3aa: CATSRGIVNTEAFF
CDR3nt: TGTGCCACCAGCAGAGGGATTGTAAACACTGAAGCTTTCTTT
abundance: many
j_gene: TRBJ1-1
d_gene: -
v_gene: TRBV15

CDR3aa: CASSRPPGEQYF
CDR3nt: TGTGCCAGCAGCCGCCCCCCGGGCGAGCAGTACTTC
abundance: many
j_gene: TRBJ2-7
d_gene: -
v_gene: TRBV28

CDR3aa: CASSPGGGNTEAFF
CDR3nt: TGTGCCAGCAGTCCTGGTGGGGGGAACACTGAAGCTTTCTTT
abundance: few
j_gene: TRBJ1-1
d_gene: -
v_gene: TRBV27

CDR3aa: CASSPTERYGYTF
CDR3nt: TGTGCCAGCAGTCCGACGGAACGCTATGGCTACACCTTC
abundance: -
j_gene: TRBJ1-2
d_gene: -
v_gene: TRBV28

CDR3aa: CASSESTVQETQYF
CDR3nt: TGCGCCAGCAGTGAGTCTACGGTTCAAGAGACCCAGTACTTC
abundance: many
j_gene: TRBJ2-5
d_gene: -
v_gene: TRBV10-1

CDR3aa: CASTYWPAGGELFF
CDR3nt: TGTGCCAGCACTTATTGGCCGGCTGGTGGGGAGCTGTTTTTT
abundance: -
j_gene: TRBJ2-2
d_gene: -
v_gene: TRBV9

CDR3aa: CASSSQGDEQFF
CDR3nt: TGTGCCAGCAGCTCGCAGGGGGATGAGCAGTTCTTC
abundance: -
j_gene: TRBJ2-1
d_gene: TRBD1
v_gene: TRBV7-9

CDR3aa: CASSLGPQETQYF
CDR3nt: TGCGCCAGCAGCTTAGGGCCCCAAGAGACCCAGTACTTC
abundance: many
j_gene: TRBJ2-5
d_gene: -
v_gene: TRBV5-1

CDR3aa: CASSEWWYSGTATEAFF
CDR3nt: TGTGCCAGCAGTGAATGGTGGTATTCCGGGACAGCCACTGAAGCTTTCTTT
abundance: few
j_gene: TRBJ1-1
d_gene: TRBD1
v_gene: TRBV6-1

CDR3aa: CASSRGALGDEQYF
CDR3nt: TGTGCCAGCAGCCGAGGGGCTCTTGGGGACGAGCAGTACTTC
abundance: -
j_gene: TRBJ2-7
d_gene: -
v_gene: TRBV6-6